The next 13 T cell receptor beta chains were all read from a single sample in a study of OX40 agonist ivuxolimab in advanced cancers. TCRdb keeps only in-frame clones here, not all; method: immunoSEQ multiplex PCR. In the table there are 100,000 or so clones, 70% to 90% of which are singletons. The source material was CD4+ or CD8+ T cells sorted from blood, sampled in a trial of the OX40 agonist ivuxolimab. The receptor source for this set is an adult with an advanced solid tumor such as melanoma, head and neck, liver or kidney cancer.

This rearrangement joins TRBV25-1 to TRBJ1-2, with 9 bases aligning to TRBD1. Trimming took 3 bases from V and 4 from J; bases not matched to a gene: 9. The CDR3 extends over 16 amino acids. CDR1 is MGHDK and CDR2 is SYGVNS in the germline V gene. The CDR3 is CASSDRYGQGSYGYTF. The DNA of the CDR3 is TGTGCCAGCAGTGACAGATATGGACAGGGGAGCTATGGCTACACCTTC.

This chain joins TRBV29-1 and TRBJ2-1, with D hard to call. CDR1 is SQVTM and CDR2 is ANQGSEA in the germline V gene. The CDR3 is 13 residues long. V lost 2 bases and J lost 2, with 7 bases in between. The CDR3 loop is CSVESFTYNEQFF. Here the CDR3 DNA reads TGCAGCGTTGAAAGCTTCACCTACAATGAGCAGTTCTTC.

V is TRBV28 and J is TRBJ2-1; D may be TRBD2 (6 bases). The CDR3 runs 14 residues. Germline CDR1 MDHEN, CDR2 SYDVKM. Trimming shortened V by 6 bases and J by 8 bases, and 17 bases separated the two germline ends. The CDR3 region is CASSPGRPRDEQFF. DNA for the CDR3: TGTGCCAGCAGCCCTGGGAGGCCGAGGGATGAGCAGTTCTTC.

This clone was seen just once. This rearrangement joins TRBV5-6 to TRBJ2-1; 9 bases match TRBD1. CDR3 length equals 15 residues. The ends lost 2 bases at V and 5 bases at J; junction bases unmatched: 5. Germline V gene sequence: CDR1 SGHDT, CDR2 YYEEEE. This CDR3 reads CASSLPGTGNNEQFF. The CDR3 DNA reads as TGTGCCAGCAGCTTACCCGGGACAGGGAACAATGAGCAGTTCTTC.

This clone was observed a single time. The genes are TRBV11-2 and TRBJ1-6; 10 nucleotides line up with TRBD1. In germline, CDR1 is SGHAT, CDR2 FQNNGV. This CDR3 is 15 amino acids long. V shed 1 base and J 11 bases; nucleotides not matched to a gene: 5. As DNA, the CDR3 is TGTGCCAGCAGCTTAGTGGGACAGGGGTCGGCACCCCTCCACTTT. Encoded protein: CASSLVGQGSAPLHF.

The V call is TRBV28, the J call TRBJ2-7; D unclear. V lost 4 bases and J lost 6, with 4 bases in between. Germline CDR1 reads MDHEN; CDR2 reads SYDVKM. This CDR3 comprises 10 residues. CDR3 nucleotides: TGTGCCAGCAGTTCTATCGAGCAGTACTTC. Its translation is CASSSIEQYF.

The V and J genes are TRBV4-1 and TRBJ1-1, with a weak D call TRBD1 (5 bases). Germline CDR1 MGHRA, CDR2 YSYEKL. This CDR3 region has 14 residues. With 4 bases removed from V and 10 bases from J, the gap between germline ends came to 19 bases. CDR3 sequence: CASSPGPRLGRAFF. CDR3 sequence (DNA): TGCGCCAGCAGCCCGGGACCAAGGCTGGGGAGAGCTTTCTTT.

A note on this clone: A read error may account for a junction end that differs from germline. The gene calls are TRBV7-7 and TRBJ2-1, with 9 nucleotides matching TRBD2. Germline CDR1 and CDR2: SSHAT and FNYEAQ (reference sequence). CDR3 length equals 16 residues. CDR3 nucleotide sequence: TGTGCTAGCAGCGCTAGTAGCGGGAGTACGGTTAATGAGCAGTTCTTC. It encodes CASSASSGSTVNEQFF.

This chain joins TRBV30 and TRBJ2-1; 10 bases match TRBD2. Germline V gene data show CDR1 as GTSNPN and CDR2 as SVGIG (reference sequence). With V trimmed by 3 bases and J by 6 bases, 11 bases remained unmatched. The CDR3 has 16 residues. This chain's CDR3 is CAWSDRLAGRFNEQFF. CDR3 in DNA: TGTGCCTGGAGCGACCGACTAGCGGGCCGATTCAATGAGCAGTTCTTC. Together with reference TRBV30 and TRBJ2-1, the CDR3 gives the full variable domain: SQTIHQWPATLVQPVGSPLSLECTVEGTSNPNLYWYRQAAGRGLQLLFYSVGIGQISSEVPQNLSASRPQDRQFILSSKKLLLSDSGFYLCAWSDRLAGRFNEQFFGPGTRLTVL.

Written as DNA, the CDR3 is TGTGCCAGCAGCTTACCGGGGGCCCTAGGCCCTTATCCTAGCGGGAGTAATGGCGAGCAGTACTTC. Translating it yields CASSLPGALGPYPSGSNGEQYF. V usage is TRBV7-8 and J usage is TRBJ2-7; 10 bases are shared with TRBD2. The CDR3 runs to 22 residues. Trimming at V came to 2 bases and at J to 6 bases, leaving 28 bases not matched to a gene. The germline V gene has CDR1 SGHVS and CDR2 FQNEAQ.

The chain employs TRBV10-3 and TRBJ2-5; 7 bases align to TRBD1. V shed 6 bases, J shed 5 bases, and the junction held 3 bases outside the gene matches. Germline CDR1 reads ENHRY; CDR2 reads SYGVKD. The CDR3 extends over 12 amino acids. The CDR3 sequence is CAISPRGETQYF. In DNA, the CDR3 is TGTGCCATCAGCCCCAGGGGGGAGACCCAGTACTTC.

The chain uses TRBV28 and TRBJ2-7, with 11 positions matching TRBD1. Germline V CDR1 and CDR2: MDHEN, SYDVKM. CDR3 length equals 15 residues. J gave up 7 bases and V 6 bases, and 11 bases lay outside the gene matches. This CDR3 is CASSPVDRGRREQYF. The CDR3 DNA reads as TGTGCCAGCAGCCCGGTGGACAGGGGGCGCCGAGAGCAGTACTTC.

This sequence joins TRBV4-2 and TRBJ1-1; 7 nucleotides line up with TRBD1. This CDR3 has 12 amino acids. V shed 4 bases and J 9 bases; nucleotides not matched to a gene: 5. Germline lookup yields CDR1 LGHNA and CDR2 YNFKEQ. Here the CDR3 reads CASSLDREQAFF. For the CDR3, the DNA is TGTGCCAGCAGCCTCGACAGGGAACAAGCTTTCTTT.